These T cell receptor beta chains were read from a single sample in a study of tissue T cells after allogeneic stem cell transplantation. Profiling relied on immunoSEQ multiplex PCR, and the TCRdb table lists in-frame clones only, not all of them. The table shows about 5,700 clones, with around 80% occurring only once. Sample: blood, taken before transplantation. These receptor sequences come from a man between 35 and 75 years old who later had graft-versus-host disease after an allogeneic stem cell transplant. CDR3s include the opening cysteine and the closing phenylalanine or tryptophan. A D gene is named only where the DNA matches it firmly. Some rows have no size entry. The others give once, few or many, or a class for an expanded clone.

abundance: NA
v_gene: TRBV5-1
j_gene: TRBJ2-1
d_gene: NA
CDR3aa: CASSPKTGEQFF
CDR3nt: TGCGCCAGCAGCCCCAAGACAGGTGAGCAGTTCTTC

abundance: NA
v_gene: TRBV7-3
j_gene: TRBJ2-1
d_gene: NA
CDR3aa: CASSLTSENEQFF
CDR3nt: TGTGCCAGCAGCTTAACGTCCGAAAATGAGCAGTTCTTC

abundance: few
v_gene: TRBV7-2
j_gene: TRBJ2-5
d_gene: TRBD2
CDR3aa: CASSSNSGGQETQYF
CDR3nt: TGTGCCAGCAGTTCAAATAGCGGGGGGCAAGAGACCCAGTACTTC

abundance: NA
v_gene: TRBV5-4
j_gene: TRBJ2-1
d_gene: NA
CDR3aa: CASSRPDSSSQRVVF
CDR3nt: TGTGCCAGCTCGCGGCCGGACTCCTCCTCTCAGCGTGTAGTCTTC

abundance: NA
v_gene: TRBV2
j_gene: TRBJ1-5
d_gene: TRBD1
CDR3aa: CASNPDRGPSQPQHF
CDR3nt: TGTGCCAGCAACCCGGACAGGGGACCGAGTCAGCCCCAGCATTTT

abundance: NA
v_gene: TRBV29-1
j_gene: TRBJ2-2
d_gene: NA
CDR3aa: CSVGGLGGTGELFF
CDR3nt: TGCAGCGTTGGGGGGTTAGGGGGAACCGGGGAGCTGTTTTTT

abundance: NA
v_gene: TRBV7-9
j_gene: TRBJ1-1
d_gene: NA
CDR3aa: CASSFRGNTEAFF
CDR3nt: TGTGCCAGCAGCTTCAGGGGGAACACTGAAGCTTTCTTT

abundance: once
v_gene: TRBV5-1
j_gene: TRBJ1-4
d_gene: NA
CDR3aa: CASSLVQGTGNEKLFF
CDR3nt: TGCGCCAGCAGCTTGGTACAGGGCACCGGGAATGAAAAACTGTTTTTT

abundance: few
v_gene: TRBV27
j_gene: TRBJ1-2
d_gene: TRBD1
CDR3aa: CASSSGGQGKGYTF
CDR3nt: TGTGCCAGCAGCTCAGGGGGACAGGGAAAGGGCTACACCTTC

abundance: NA
v_gene: TRBV6-5
j_gene: TRBJ1-5
d_gene: TRBD1
CDR3aa: CAGQGNSNQPQHF
CDR3nt: TGTGCCGGACAGGGAAATAGCAATCAGCCCCAGCATTTT

abundance: NA
v_gene: TRBV28
j_gene: TRBJ1-6
d_gene: NA
CDR3aa: CASALPAGSFGGSPLHF
CDR3nt: TGTGCCAGCGCCCTTCCGGCAGGTTCCTTCGGGGGTTCACCCCTCCACTTT

abundance: NA
v_gene: TRBV7-9
j_gene: TRBJ2-7
d_gene: NA
CDR3aa: CASSSTGTETPYEQYF
CDR3nt: TGTGCCAGCAGCTCTACAGGGACGGAAACCCCCTACGAGCAGTACTTC

abundance: few
v_gene: TRBV7-8
j_gene: TRBJ2-7
d_gene: NA
CDR3aa: CASSPPQGTLYEQYF
CDR3nt: TGTGCCAGCAGCCCGCCACAGGGGACTCTCTACGAGCAGTACTTC

abundance: NA
v_gene: TRBV7-9
j_gene: TRBJ2-1
d_gene: NA
CDR3aa: CASSFNLGDEQFF
CDR3nt: TGTGCCAGCAGCTTTAATTTGGGTGATGAGCAGTTCTTC

abundance: NA
v_gene: TRBV30
j_gene: TRBJ2-7
d_gene: NA
CDR3aa: CAWSGSYEQYF
CDR3nt: TGTGCCTGGAGTGGATCCTACGAGCAGTACTTC

abundance: NA
v_gene: TRBV5-6
j_gene: TRBJ1-2
d_gene: NA
CDR3aa: CASSLWGSYGYTF
CDR3nt: TGTGCCAGCAGCTTGTGGGGAAGCTATGGCTACACCTTC

abundance: NA
v_gene: TRBV4-1
j_gene: TRBJ2-1
d_gene: TRBD2
CDR3aa: CASSQWTSGGLDEQFF
CDR3nt: TGCGCCAGCAGCCAATGGACTAGCGGGGGGCTCGATGAGCAGTTCTTC

abundance: NA
v_gene: TRBV18
j_gene: TRBJ1-5
d_gene: NA
CDR3aa: CASSPNQGNQPQHF
CDR3nt: TGTGCCAGCTCACCAAACCAGGGCAATCAGCCCCAGCATTTT

abundance: NA
v_gene: TRBV5-5
j_gene: TRBJ1-1
d_gene: NA
CDR3aa: CASSFSQGLTEAFF
CDR3nt: TGTGCCAGCAGCTTTTCTCAGGGCTTGACTGAAGCTTTCTTT

abundance: NA
v_gene: TRBV6-2/TRBV6-3
j_gene: TRBJ2-5
d_gene: TRBD2
CDR3aa: CASSPLGRGGPKTQYF
CDR3nt: TGTGCCAGCAGCCCATTGGGTCGGGGGGGCCCCAAGACCCAGTACTTC

abundance: NA
v_gene: TRBV5-6
j_gene: TRBJ1-1
d_gene: NA
CDR3aa: CASSFWQPNTEAFF
CDR3nt: TGTGCCAGCAGCTTCTGGCAGCCGAACACTGAAGCTTTCTTT

abundance: few
v_gene: TRBV9
j_gene: TRBJ2-2
d_gene: NA
CDR3aa: CASSVGSGELFF
CDR3nt: TGTGCCAGCAGCGTAGGCTCCGGGGAGCTGTTTTTT

abundance: NA
v_gene: TRBV5-1
j_gene: TRBJ1-1
d_gene: NA
CDR3aa: CVEGDTEAFF
CDR3nt: TGCGTCGAGGGGGACACTGAAGCTTTCTTT

abundance: NA
v_gene: TRBV3-1/TRBV3-2
j_gene: TRBJ1-1
d_gene: NA
CDR3aa: CASSRTVNTEAFF
CDR3nt: TGTGCCAGCAGCCGTACAGTGAACACTGAAGCTTTCTTT

abundance: NA
v_gene: TRBV27
j_gene: TRBJ2-7
d_gene: NA
CDR3aa: CASRRGAGTVDSYEQYF
CDR3nt: TGTGCCAGCAGGAGGGGCGCTGGGACGGTCGACTCCTACGAGCAGTACTTC

abundance: NA
v_gene: TRBV4-1
j_gene: TRBJ1-1
d_gene: NA
CDR3aa: CASRAVLRGTEAFF
CDR3nt: TGCGCCAGCAGGGCCGTTCTACGGGGCACTGAAGCTTTCTTT

abundance: NA
v_gene: TRBV7-9
j_gene: TRBJ1-3
d_gene: NA
CDR3aa: CASSIGFSSGNTIYF
CDR3nt: TGTGCCAGCAGCATAGGGTTCAGCTCTGGAAACACCATATATTTT

abundance: NA
v_gene: TRBV27
j_gene: TRBJ2-1
d_gene: NA
CDR3aa: CASSQQSSYNEQFF
CDR3nt: TGTGCCAGCAGCCAGCAAAGCTCCTACAATGAGCAGTTCTTC

abundance: NA
v_gene: TRBV7-2
j_gene: TRBJ2-3
d_gene: NA
CDR3aa: CASSLAQKDTQYF
CDR3nt: TGTGCCAGCAGCTTAGCCCAGAAAGATACGCAGTATTTT

abundance: NA
v_gene: TRBV29-1
j_gene: TRBJ1-2
d_gene: NA
CDR3aa: CSVFGGDNYGYTF
CDR3nt: TGCAGCGTTTTCGGAGGGGATAACTATGGCTACACCTTC

abundance: medium-sized
v_gene: TRBV27
j_gene: TRBJ2-7
d_gene: NA
CDR3aa: CASSLRKEPRYEQYF
CDR3nt: TGTGCCAGCAGTTTACGTAAGGAGCCTCGCTACGAGCAGTACTTC

abundance: NA
v_gene: TRBV7-2
j_gene: TRBJ1-5
d_gene: NA
CDR3aa: CASSYQGGGQPQHF
CDR3nt: TGTGCCAGCAGCTATCAGGGAGGGGGACAGCCCCAGCATTTT

abundance: NA
v_gene: TRBV30
j_gene: TRBJ2-7
d_gene: NA
CDR3aa: CAWRPGSSYEQYF
CDR3nt: TGTGCCTGGAGACCCGGGAGTTCCTACGAGCAGTACTTC

abundance: NA
v_gene: TRBV19
j_gene: TRBJ1-1
d_gene: TRBD1
CDR3aa: CASSTSTGGVTEAFF
CDR3nt: TGTGCCAGTAGTACCTCCACAGGGGGCGTAACTGAAGCTTTCTTT

abundance: NA
v_gene: TRBV5-8
j_gene: TRBJ1-2
d_gene: NA
CDR3aa: CASSSWARGHYGYTF
CDR3nt: TGTGCCAGCAGCTCGTGGGCCAGGGGTCACTATGGCTACACCTTC

abundance: NA
v_gene: TRBV30
j_gene: TRBJ1-6
d_gene: NA
CDR3aa: CAWSVLVGQGLPLHF
CDR3nt: TGTGCCTGGAGTGTACTGGTGGGGCAGGGATTGCCCCTCCACTTT

abundance: NA
v_gene: TRBV7-9
j_gene: TRBJ2-7
d_gene: NA
CDR3aa: CASSFQITGSREQYF
CDR3nt: TGTGCCAGCAGCTTCCAAATTACAGGGAGTCGCGAGCAGTACTTC

abundance: NA
v_gene: TRBV11-3
j_gene: TRBJ2-3
d_gene: NA
CDR3aa: CASSLGHSDTQYF
CDR3nt: TGTGCCAGCAGCTTAGGGCACTCAGATACGCAGTATTTT

abundance: NA
v_gene: TRBV7-3
j_gene: TRBJ2-2
d_gene: TRBD2
CDR3aa: CASSSGEGSLAGAGELFF
CDR3nt: TGTGCCAGCAGCTCAGGGGAAGGTAGCCTAGCGGGAGCCGGGGAGCTGTTTTTT

abundance: few
v_gene: TRBV2
j_gene: TRBJ1-5
d_gene: NA
CDR3aa: CASSAGEYQPQHF
CDR3nt: TGTGCCAGCAGTGCAGGGGAATATCAGCCCCAGCATTTT

abundance: NA
v_gene: TRBV7-8
j_gene: TRBJ2-6
d_gene: NA
CDR3aa: CASGLTSGANVLTF
CDR3nt: TGTGCCAGCGGTCTCACCTCTGGGGCCAACGTCCTGACTTTC

abundance: NA
v_gene: TRBV5-3
j_gene: TRBJ2-7
d_gene: NA
CDR3aa: CARSWGSGCSYEQYF
CDR3nt: TGTGCCAGAAGCTGGGGGAGCGGATGCTCCTACGAGCAGTACTTC

abundance: NA
v_gene: TRBV5-6
j_gene: TRBJ2-5
d_gene: NA
CDR3aa: CASSFGHSNQETQYF
CDR3nt: TGTGCCAGCAGCTTTGGCCATTCCAACCAAGAGACCCAGTACTTC

abundance: NA
v_gene: TRBV3-1/TRBV3-2
j_gene: TRBJ2-1
d_gene: TRBD2
CDR3aa: CASSPLFGTSGSYNEQFF
CDR3nt: TGTGCCAGCAGCCCTCTCTTTGGGACTAGCGGATCCTACAATGAGCAGTTCTTC

abundance: NA
v_gene: TRBV27
j_gene: TRBJ1-5
d_gene: NA
CDR3aa: CASSRLASNQPQHF
CDR3nt: TGTGCCAGCAGCCGTCTCGCTAGCAATCAGCCCCAGCATTTT

abundance: NA
v_gene: TRBV2
j_gene: TRBJ1-1
d_gene: TRBD1
CDR3aa: CASSVSGGDTEAFF
CDR3nt: TGTGCCAGCAGTGTATCAGGGGGGGACACTGAAGCTTTCTTT

abundance: NA
v_gene: TRBV19
j_gene: TRBJ1-5
d_gene: NA
CDR3aa: CASVGLNQPQHF
CDR3nt: TGTGCCAGCGTAGGGTTAAATCAGCCCCAGCATTTT